This T cell receptor beta chain was captured by sequencing in a study of T cell responses to AZD1222 COVID-19 vaccine. Turning to this clone: Its antigen is undetermined.

Produced via immunoSEQ multiplex PCR; TCRdb's table is partial and in-frame only. The data contain about 130,000 clones, approximately 92% of them singletons. The study, taken as a whole, reports: Every sample of the repertoires postdated the peak T cell response. Baseline serology detected seropositivity in only 5 or 6 AZD1222 recipients. Nearly half of spike-specific TCRs reportedly target unmutated variant regions. Increased Spike-specific TCR breadth and depth were observed after two AZD1222 doses.

Sequences were derived from peripheral blood, sampled 28 days after the second AZD1222 dose. This TCR derives from an adult who received the AZD1222 COVID-19 vaccine.

In DNA, the CDR3 is TGTGCCAGCAGCGTAGGGACAGGGGGGTCCGGCACTGAAGCTTTCTTT. Its protein product is CASSVGTGGSGTEAFF. The chain carries TRBV9 and TRBJ1-1, with TRBD1 matching over 10 bases. V shed 0 bases and J 4 bases; nucleotides not matched to a gene: 6. Germline V lookup: CDR1 SGDLS, CDR2 YYNGEE. This CDR3 has 16 amino acids.